Shown below are 17 T cell receptor beta chains from a single sample sequenced in a study of circulating and synovial CD4+ cells in juvenile arthritis. The table came from immunoSEQ multiplex PCR; TCRdb's copy has only in-frame clones and leaves some out. The data hold tens of thousands of clones, with around 93% observed a single time. Specimen: CD4+ T cells from blood. Receptors originate from a human donor with juvenile idiopathic arthritis.

The V call is TRBV11-2, the J call TRBJ2-3; 10 nucleotides line up with TRBD2. V was clipped by 5 bases and J by 8 bases; unmatched bases: 7. CDR1 SGHAT and CDR2 FQNNGV come from the germline V gene. The CDR3 totals 14 residues. The CDR3 is CASSPTSGVSTQYF. Written as DNA, the CDR3 is TGTGCCAGCAGCCCCACTAGCGGGGTCTCTACGCAGTATTTT.

The chain couples TRBV9 to TRBJ2-1; D perhaps matches TRBD2 (6 bases). The CDR3 contains 13 residues. The ends were cut back, 0 bases at V and 8 bases at J, with 9 bases in the middle. CDR1 and CDR2 from the germline V gene are SGDLS and YYNGEE. The CDR3 here is CASSVGLGYEQFF. For the CDR3, the DNA is TGTGCCAGCAGCGTAGGACTAGGCTATGAGCAGTTCTTC.

The chain employs TRBV5-1 and TRBJ1-2, with 9 bases lining up with TRBD1. The V and J ends lost 4 bases and 2 bases, in that order; junction bases with no gene match: 6. Germline lookup yields CDR1 SGHRS and CDR2 YFSETQ. The CDR3 runs to 15 residues. Written as DNA, the CDR3 is TGCGCCAGCAGCCAACGACAGGGGGAGAACTATGGCTACACCTTC. It yields the protein CASSQRQGENYGYTF.

V usage is TRBV6-6 and J usage is TRBJ2-2, with TRBD1 as a possible D gene (5 bases). V was trimmed by 6 bases and J by 0 bases, leaving 8 bases between them. Germline loops: CDR1 MNHNY, CDR2 SVGAGI (reference sequence). The CDR3 loop spans 14 amino acids. In nucleotides, the CDR3 is TGTGCCAGCAGGAGACAGCCGAACACCGGGGAGCTGTTTTTT. Protein product: CASRRQPNTGELFF.

The V and J genes are TRBV27 and TRBJ2-5; 9 positions match TRBD1. The CDR3 totals 16 residues. Trimming cost V 5 bases and J 5 bases; bases outside gene matches: 12. Germline assignment: CDR1 MNHEY and CDR2 SMNVEV (reference sequence). The CDR3 loop is CASSPGQGRVGETQYF. The CDR3 nucleotides read TGTGCCAGCAGTCCTGGACAGGGGAGGGTTGGGGAGACCCAGTACTTC.

The CDR3 nucleotides read TGTGCCATCAGTGATTGGGGACAGGGTACTCGCGGGGAGCTGTTTTTT. Residues: CAISDWGQGTRGELFF. The V and J genes are TRBV10-3 and TRBJ2-2, with 9 nucleotides matching TRBD1. The V gene end was trimmed by 3 bases and the J gene end by 7 bases; junction bases not matched to a gene: 9. Germline V gives CDR1 ENHRY, CDR2 SYGVKD. The CDR3 runs 16 residues.

This clone was found once. The chain employs TRBV7-9 and TRBJ1-5, with no clear D. Germline CDR1 is SEHNR and CDR2 is FQNEAQ (reference sequence). The CDR3 covers 12 residues. Trimming shortened V by 4 bases and J by 3 bases, and 4 bases separated the two germline ends. In DNA form, the CDR3 reads TGTGCCAGCAGCTCCCTCAATCAGCCCCAGCATTTT. Encoded protein: CASSSLNQPQHF.

This chain uses TRBV18 with TRBJ2-1; D possibly corresponds to TRBD1 (6 bases). This CDR3 contains 14 residues. The germline gives CDR1 KGHSH, CDR2 LQKENI. V was cut by 3 bases and J by 3 bases, with 9 bases left in between. The CDR3 DNA reads TGTGCCAGCTCACCTGGACAGAACTACAATGAGCAGTTCTTC. Translation: CASSPGQNYNEQFF. Complete variable domain (other parts from reference TRBV18 and TRBJ2-1): NAGVMQNPRHLVRRRGQEARLRCSPMKGHSHVYWYRQLPEEGLKFMVYLQKENIIDESGMPKERFSAEFPKEGPSILRIQQVVRGDSAAYFCASSPGQNYNEQFFGPGTRLTVL.

This clone is a singleton in its sample. At one boundary the junction diverges from the germline segment, which might be a read error. The genes are TRBV7-7 and TRBJ1-1; the D is unclear. Germline V lookup: CDR1 SSHAT, CDR2 FNYEAQ (reference sequence). This CDR3 has 13 residues. The CDR3 DNA is TGTGCTAGCAGCGAGGTCCGTAACACTGAAGCTTTCTTT. It codes for CASSEVRNTEAFF.

Worth noting for this clone: This CDR3 is missing its conserved last phenylalanine or tryptophan, likely due to a read error. The genes are TRBV5-1 and TRBJ1-3, with D possibly TRBD1 on 6 matching bases. Germline CDR1 SGHRS, CDR2 YFSETQ. The CDR3 has 14 amino acids. The germline V and J ends were trimmed by 2 bases and 4 bases, with 10 bases remaining between them. CDR3 sequence (DNA): TGCGCCAGCAGCTTCGGGACAACGGGAAACACCATATATCTT. It translates to CASSFGTTGNTIYL.

The chain employs TRBV2 and TRBJ1-1, with D possibly matching TRBD1 (5 bases). The CDR3 has 12 amino acids. V lost 6 bases to trimming and J lost 7 bases, with 12 bases between them. Per the germline V gene, CDR1 is SNHLY and CDR2 is FYNNEI. The DNA of the CDR3 is TGTGCCAGCAGCCCCGACAGCCTTGAAGCTTTCTTT. This gives the protein CASSPDSLEAFF.

V and J are TRBV29-1 and TRBJ2-7, with TRBD1 identical over 9 bases. The CDR3 is 12 amino acids. Germline loops: CDR1 SQVTM, CDR2 ANQGSEA. After removal of 7 bases from V and 4 bases from J, the junction contained 5 bases not matched to a gene. The chain's CDR3 is CSGGQGIYEQYF. DNA of the CDR3: TGCAGCGGTGGACAGGGGATTTACGAGCAGTACTTC.

This chain joins TRBV28 and TRBJ2-5; possible D gene TRBD2, 7 bases. The CDR3 is made up of 14 amino acids. Germline-derived CDR1 and CDR2 are MDHEN and SYDVKM. The V end lost 3 bases, the J end lost 5 bases, and 13 bases lay between the germline ends. Written as DNA, the CDR3 is TGTGCCAGCAGTTTCTGGGGGGGCGACGAGACCCAGTACTTC. Protein product: CASSFWGGDETQYF.

This chain links TRBV10-3 with TRBJ2-5; 7 nucleotides agree with TRBD1. Germline V gives CDR1 ENHRY, CDR2 SYGVKD. V shed 9 bases and J 2 bases; nucleotides not matched to a gene: 9. The CDR3 has 14 amino acids. The CDR3 protein is CAIRQGIGQETQYF. The CDR3 DNA is TGTGCCATACGACAGGGAATAGGGCAAGAGACCCAGTACTTC.

The rearrangement joins TRBV19 to TRBJ2-5, with D possibly being TRBD2 (6 bases). This CDR3 is built from 13 residues. Germline V lookup: CDR1 LNHDA, CDR2 SQIVND (reference sequence). The V end was cut by 11 bases, the J end by 7 bases, with 20 bases between. CDR3 sequence (DNA): TGTGCCGTTGGGGCGGGGCGCGGGGCGACCCAGTACTTC. Its protein is CAVGAGRGATQYF.

The chain combines TRBV28 with TRBJ2-1; weak D call: TRBD1 (6 bases). V lost 5 bases to trimming and J lost 0 bases, with 14 bases between them. The CDR3 spans 16 residues. Germline loops: CDR1 MDHEN, CDR2 SYDVKM. CDR3: CASSRRGSPSYNEQFF. CDR3 DNA: TGTGCCAGCAGTCGCAGGGGTTCACCCTCCTACAATGAGCAGTTCTTC.

V and J are TRBV2 and TRBJ2-5, with a tentative D call TRBD2 (5 bases). Germline CDR1 reads SNHLY; CDR2 reads FYNNEI. V dropped 2 bases and J dropped 7 bases, with 5 bases sitting between them. The CDR3 has 11 residues. CDR3 DNA: TGTGCCAGCAGTGAACGGGGGACCCAGTACTTC. Its protein product is CASSERGTQYF. Drawing the rest from reference TRBV2 and TRBJ2-5, the complete variable domain is EPEVTQTPSHQVTQMGQEVILRCVPISNHLYFYWYRQILGQKVEFLVSFYNNEISEKSEIFDDQFSVERPDGSNFTLKIRSTKLEDSAMYFCASSERGTQYFGPGTRLLVL.